The rows below give T cell receptor beta chains drawn from one sample of a study of blood T cell repertoires in COVID-19. Produced via immunoSEQ multiplex PCR; TCRdb's table is partial and in-frame only. This sample has over 250,000 clones, with approximately 85% found just once. Sample: peripheral blood. The receptor set was obtained from a human donor in a cohort sampled during active COVID-19. Each CDR3 is given with its conserved first and last residue. Fields, in order: V gene, D gene, clone size, J gene, CDR3 DNA, CDR3 protein. The D gene is left open where the match is weak. Part of the rows lack a size; the others show once, few, many or a class for expanded clones.

TRBV4-1,-,-,TRBJ1-4,TGCGCCAGCAGCCAAACAGGGAGGGCAACTAATGAAAAACTGTTTTTT,CASSQTGRATNEKLFF
TRBV5-1,TRBD2,-,TRBJ2-5,TGCGCCAGCAGCTTTTCTAGCGGGAGGGCCCACGAGACCCAGTACTTC,CASSFSSGRAHETQYF
TRBV14,-,-,TRBJ2-7,TGTGCCAGCAGCCAAAATACCTACGAGCAGTACTTC,CASSQNTYEQYF
TRBV5-1,-,-,TRBJ2-1,TGCGCCAGCAGCTTGAGTGGGGCTAGCTCCTACAATGAGCAGTTCTTC,CASSLSGASSYNEQFF
TRBV5-1,TRBD2,-,TRBJ2-2,TGCGCCAGCTCCGAGGGCGGACTAGCGGGAGTGGGGGAGCTGTTTTTT,CASSEGGLAGVGELFF
TRBV25-1,TRBD1,-,TRBJ1-4,TGTGCCAGCAGTGAACCGGGACAGATTAATGAAAAACTGTTTTTT,CASSEPGQINEKLFF
TRBV3-1/TRBV3-2,TRBD2,-,TRBJ2-1,TGTGCCAGCAGCCCACCGTCCTCCCTAGCGGGAGAAAACAATGAGCAGTTCTTC,CASSPPSSLAGENNEQFF
TRBV12-3/TRBV12-4,-,-,TRBJ2-1,TGTGCCAGCAAACAGTACAATGAGCAGTTCTTC,CASKQYNEQFF
TRBV28,-,-,TRBJ1-3,TGTGCCAGCAGTTTAGATTACGGGGTGAATGATGGAAACACCATATATTTT,CASSLDYGVNDGNTIYF
TRBV28,TRBD1,-,TRBJ1-6,TGTGCCAGCAGATCGGAACAGGGGTTTTCACCCCTCCACTTT,CASRSEQGFSPLHF
TRBV5-1,TRBD2,-,TRBJ2-1,TGCGCCAGCAGCTTGGCGGGGACTAGCGGGAATGAGCAGTTCTTC,CASSLAGTSGNEQFF
TRBV11-3,-,-,TRBJ2-3,TGTGCCAGCAGCCTTAGCCCCCTCACAGATACGCAGTATTTT,CASSLSPLTDTQYF
TRBV19,TRBD1,once,TRBJ2-7,TGTGCCAGTAGTAGGGACAGGGGCGACGAGCAGTACTTC,CASSRDRGDEQYF
TRBV19,-,-,TRBJ2-3,TGTGCCAGTAGGCTGCAAGCCGTAAGCACAGATACGCAGTATTTT,CASRLQAVSTDTQYF
TRBV12-2,-,-,TRBJ1-5,TGTGCAAGTCGCTTAGAGAGGACACTTAATCAGCCCCAGCATTTT,CASRLERTLNQPQHF
TRBV7-2,TRBD1,-,TRBJ1-1,TGTGCCAGCAGCTTAGGACAGGGAAACACTGAAGCTTTCTTT,CASSLGQGNTEAFF
TRBV5-5,TRBD1,few,TRBJ2-3,TGTGCCAGCAGCCCCGGGACAGGGGCGGTAGATACGCAGTATTTT,CASSPGTGAVDTQYF
TRBV6-5,TRBD1,-,TRBJ1-2,TGTGCCAGCAGTTACTCCCACAGGGGGCATGGCTACACCTTC,CASSYSHRGHGYTF
TRBV5-5,-,-,TRBJ2-7,TGTGCCAGCAGCTTAGGGGCAATCTACGAGCAGTACTTC,CASSLGAIYEQYF
TRBV7-2,-,-,TRBJ2-3,TGTGCCAGCAGCTGGAGCGGTCCCACAGATACGCAGTATTTT,CASSWSGPTDTQYF
TRBV9,TRBD2,-,TRBJ2-5,TGTGCCAGCAGCGTAGGAGGACTAGCTGGTCAACAAGAGACCCAGTACTTC,CASSVGGLAGQQETQYF
TRBV4-2,TRBD2,-,TRBJ2-5,TGTGCCAGCAGCCAAGAAGGCGCGGGAGGGCCGGGGGAGACCCAGTACTTC,CASSQEGAGGPGETQYF
TRBV19,TRBD1,few,TRBJ1-6,TGTGCCAGTAGTGCTCTACAGGGGAGCCGTTCACCCCTCCACTTT,CASSALQGSRSPLHF
TRBV4-1,-,-,TRBJ2-1,TGCGCCAGCAGCCAAGGGGGCGGGGGCGCATGCCAGTTCTTC,CASSQGGGGACQFF